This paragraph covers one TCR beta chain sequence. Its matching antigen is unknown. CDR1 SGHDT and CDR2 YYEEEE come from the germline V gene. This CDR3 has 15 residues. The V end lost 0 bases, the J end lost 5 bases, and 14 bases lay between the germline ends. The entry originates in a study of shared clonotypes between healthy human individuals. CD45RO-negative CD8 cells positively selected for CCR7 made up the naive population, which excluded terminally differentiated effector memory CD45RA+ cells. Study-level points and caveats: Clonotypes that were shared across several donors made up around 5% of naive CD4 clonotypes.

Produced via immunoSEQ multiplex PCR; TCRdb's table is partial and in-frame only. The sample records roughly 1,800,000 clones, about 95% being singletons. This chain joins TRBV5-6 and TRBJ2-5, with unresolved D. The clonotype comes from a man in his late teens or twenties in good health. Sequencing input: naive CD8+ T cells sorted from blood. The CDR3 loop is CASSLALVGEETQYF. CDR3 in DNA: TGTGCCAGCAGCTTGGCCCTTGTGGGCGAGGAGACCCAGTACTTC.